This is a list of T cell receptor beta chains from one sample in a study of T cell clonotyping in hematopoietic cell transplantation. Profiled with immunoSEQ multiplex PCR; TCRdb holds only in-frame clones, not every one. The sample carries over a thousand clones, less than 60% recorded once. The specimen was PBMCs, collected 180 days after allogeneic stem cell transplant. The receptors were sampled from a male patient aged 50 or older who had an allogeneic stem cell transplant from an unrelated donor, so T cells may come from the graft donor. Some clones in this sample may be carry-over from other donors' samples. The CDR3 runs from the conserved cysteine through the conserved F or W. The D gene is left open where the match is weak. Size is stated for part of the rows, as once, few or many counts, or as a class when the clone is expanded.

>TRBJ2-2|TRBV7-9|16|-|-
TGTGCCAGCAGCCGAAGCGCAGGGGCGAACACCGGGGAGCTGTTTTTT
CASSRSAGANTGELFF
>TRBJ1-5|TRBV30|15|-|-
TGTGCCTGGAGAGAGAGCCGGCCAAGCAATCAGCCCCAGCATTTT
CAWRESRPSNQPQHF
>TRBJ1-1|TRBV30|11|-|large
TGTGCCTGGAGTGTACTGGCAGAAGCTTTCTTT
CAWSVLAEAFF
>TRBJ1-5|TRBV30|13|-|once
TGTGCCTGGAGTCGGAGGGCAGATCAGCCCCAGCATTTT
CAWSRRADQPQHF
>TRBJ2-7|TRBV28|11|-|-
TGTGCCAGCACCGACCACTACGAGCAGTACTTC
CASTDHYEQYF
>TRBJ2-2|TRBV30|12|-|-
TGTGCCTTTTCCCGGGGTACCGGGGAGCTGTTTTTT
CAFSRGTGELFF
>TRBJ1-4|TRBV27|14|-|-
TGTGCCAGCAGCCCAAACGGGGGCACTATTACGCTGTTTTTT
CASSPNGGTITLFF
>TRBJ1-2|TRBV6-6|12|-|large
TGTGCCAGCAGTTACTCAGTAGGGGGCTACACCTTC
CASSYSVGGYTF
>TRBJ1-5|TRBV7-8|16|TRBD1|large
TGTGCCAGCAGCGAAATCCAGGGACAGGGCGGTCAGCCCCAGCATTTT
CASSEIQGQGGQPQHF
>TRBJ1-6|TRBV19|15|-|-
TGTGCCAGTACCCAGGGCAGGGGTGGGAATTCACCCCTCCACTTT
CASTQGRGGNSPLHF
>TRBJ1-5|TRBV10-2|14|-|few
TGCGCCAGCACCTCGGATAGTTCAGGGACACCCCAGCATTTT
CASTSDSSGTPQHF
>TRBJ1-2|TRBV29-1|14|-|-
TGCAGCGTTCCTAAGGGGGGGTACTCGTATGGCTACACCTTC
CSVPKGGYSYGYTF